One TCR beta chain is described in this entry. The V gene's germline CDR1 is MDHEN and CDR2 SYDVKM. The CDR3 is 18 amino acids. V lost 7 bases and J lost 3, with 28 bases in between. This sample is drawn from a study of regulatory T cells in long-lasting Graves disease. Time point denoted: newly diagnosed GD, antithyroid drugs for less than 3 months. PBMC-extracted RNA yielded the TCR library. In this cohort, patients came from an endocrinology department located in Xi'an, China. Libraries of TCR beta came from iRepertoire HTBI primers plus Arm-PCR of CDR3 regions. Per the authors' pipeline: The identification of 62 TRBV and over eleven TRBJ segments was made across samples. TCRdb re-derived calls from the multiplex PCR reads in MiXCR, one entry per CDR3 protein. The authors' filters were not applied to this entry. The sample has fewer than 650,000 distinct CDR3 sequences; approximately 15% are singletons.

This sample also belongs to another study, concerning T cells in Graves' hyperthyroidism and ophthalmopathy. Per that paper: An initial round of RT-PCR targeting the TCR CDR3 relied on the HTBI primer set.

Source: peripheral blood mononuclear cells (PBMCs), taken at new diagnosis, from a patient treated with antithyroid drugs. The sequence came from a woman aged 25 to 45 with Graves disease. The chain employs TRBV28 and TRBJ2-7; TRBD2 is a possible D gene (6 bases). CDR3 region: CASTFIRAGSGLLYEQYF. DNA of the CDR3: TGTGCCAGCACCTTTATAAGGGCGGGATCGGGGCTTCTCTACGAGCAGTACTTC.